This T cell receptor (beta chain) is from a study of blood T cell repertoires in COVID-19. Across the whole study: There were acute and convalescent COVID-19 samples, and they came from the United States, Italy and Spain. PBMCs, B-cell-depleted T cells, or T cells provided the cDNA or gDNA that made up the material.

Germline CDR1 is SGHDT and CDR2 is YYEEEE. This CDR3 is built from 18 residues. J lost 3 bases, V lost 0 bases, and 9 bases had no gene match. Seattle patient enrollment occurred during active infection, with longitudinal follow-up thereafter. In the authors' workflow: Estimation of nucleated cell counts was performed using reference gene primer amplification. Measured with immunoSEQ multiplex PCR; TCRdb has only the in-frame clones, and not every one. V, J and clone size are those of that table, while D and trimming were read from the DNA. The sample yields roughly 160,000 clones, just under 85% seen once.

The TCR sequence derives from a woman older than 75 with COVID-19, enrolled during active disease. The chain joins TRBV5-6 to TRBJ2-1; 10 bases line up with TRBD2. What was sequenced was peripheral blood. In DNA, the CDR3 is TGTGCCAGCAGCTTGGGACCCCTCTTAGCGGGGGGCTACAATGAGCAGTTCTTC. Protein: CASSLGPLLAGGYNEQFF.